This T cell receptor (beta chain) is from a study of blood T cell repertoires in COVID-19. This clone has only one observation. The germline V gene encodes CDR1 MNHNS and CDR2 SASEGT. V was clipped by 3 bases and J by 0 bases, with 11 bases between them. The CDR3 is made up of 15 amino acids. Method: immunoSEQ multiplex PCR; TCRdb's copy keeps in-frame clones and lacks some. The table lists about 61,000 clones, 65% to 85% of them singletons. Sequencing used peripheral blood. The V gene is TRBV6-1, the J gene TRBJ1-2, with D unresolved. The receptor was isolated from a man at least 80 years old with active or convalescent COVID-19. The CDR3 bases are TGTGCCAGCAGTGATGTGACGGGAGCTAACTATGGCTACACCTTC. The encoded protein is CASSDVTGANYGYTF.